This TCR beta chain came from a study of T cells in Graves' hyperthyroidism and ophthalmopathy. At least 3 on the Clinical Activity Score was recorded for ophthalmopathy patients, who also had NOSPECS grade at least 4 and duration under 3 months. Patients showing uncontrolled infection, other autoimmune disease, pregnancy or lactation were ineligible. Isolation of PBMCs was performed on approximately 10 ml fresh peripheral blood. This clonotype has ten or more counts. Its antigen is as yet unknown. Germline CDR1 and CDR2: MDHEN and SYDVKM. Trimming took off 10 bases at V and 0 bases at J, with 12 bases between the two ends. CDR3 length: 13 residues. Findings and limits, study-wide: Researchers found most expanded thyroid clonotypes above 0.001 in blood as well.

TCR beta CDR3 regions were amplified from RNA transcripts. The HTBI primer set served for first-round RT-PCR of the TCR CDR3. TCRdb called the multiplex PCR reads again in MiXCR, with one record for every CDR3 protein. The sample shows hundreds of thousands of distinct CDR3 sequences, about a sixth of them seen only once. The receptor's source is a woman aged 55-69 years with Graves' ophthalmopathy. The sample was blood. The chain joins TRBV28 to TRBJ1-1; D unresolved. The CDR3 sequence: CATLWGMNTEAFF. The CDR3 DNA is TGTGCCACCCTCTGGGGAATGAACACTGAAGCTTTCTTT.